Presented here are 24 T cell receptor beta chains from one specimen sequenced in a study of cytomegalovirus exposure and HLA in healthy donors. PCR amplification relied on 60 Vbeta primers (plus 13 Jbeta primers). The protocol was immunoSEQ multiplex PCR, while the TCRdb copy is restricted to in-frame clones and leaves out a portion. Of 150,000 to 160,000 clones listed, 80% are singletons. The sample consisted of PBMCs. All receptors come from a man younger than 40 in good health and CMV-seropositive.

The chain uses TRBV7-2 and TRBJ2-1; 9 nucleotides align to TRBD2. CDR1 is SGHTA and CDR2 is FQGNSA in the germline V gene. This CDR3 has 15 residues. With V trimmed by 5 bases and J by 0 bases, 2 bases remained unmatched. The CDR3 nucleotides are TGTGCCAGCAGCCCTAGCGGGAACTCCTACAATGAGCAGTTCTTC. Residues: CASSPSGNSYNEQFF. Full variable domain (outside the CDR3, taken from reference TRBV7-2 and TRBJ2-1): GAGVSQSPSNKVTEKGKDVELRCDPISGHTALYWYRQSLGQGLEFLIYFQGNSAPDKSGLPSDRFSAERTGGSVSTLTIQRTQQEDSAVYLCASSPSGNSYNEQFFGPGTRLTVL.

The rearrangement links TRBV5-1 to TRBJ2-5; D unclear. The CDR3 loop spans 14 amino acids. Trimming removed 4 bases at V and 4 bases at J, with 14 bases between. Germline V gene data show CDR1 as SGHRS and CDR2 as YFSETQ. The chain's CDR3 is CASSRGRVGETQYF. The CDR3 DNA reads as TGCGCCAGCAGCAGAGGCCGGGTTGGAGAGACCCAGTACTTC. The full variable domain, rest sourced from reference TRBV5-1 and TRBJ2-5, is KAGVTQTPRYLIKTRGQQVTLSCSPISGHRSVSWYQQTPGQGLQFLFEYFSETQRNKGNFPGRFSGRQFSNSRSEMNVSTLELGDSALYLCASSRGRVGETQYFGPGTRLLVL.

The chain couples TRBV5-1 to TRBJ2-2; 9 bases fit TRBD2. This CDR3 comprises 16 residues. Germline values: CDR1 SGHRS, CDR2 YFSETQ. The V gene end was trimmed by 0 bases and the J gene end by 6 bases; junction bases not matched to a gene: 6. This CDR3 reads CASSLEVSGSSGELFF. The DNA for the CDR3 is TGCGCCAGCAGCTTGGAGGTTAGCGGGAGTTCCGGGGAGCTGTTTTTT.

The V call is TRBV5-1, the J call TRBJ2-5, with D possibly TRBD1 on 5 matching bases. Looked up from germline, CDR1 is SGHRS and CDR2 is YFSETQ. The CDR3 sequence is 13 residues long. The V gene lost 2 bases and the J gene lost 5 bases, with 10 bases spanning the gap. The CDR3, as DNA: TGCGCCAGCAGCTTCCAGGGTGGGGAGACCCAGTACTTC. Encoded protein: CASSFQGGETQYF.

The chain recombines TRBV5-1 with TRBJ1-2, with 7 bases aligning to TRBD1. CDR1 is SGHRS and CDR2 is YFSETQ in the germline V gene. The CDR3 is made up of 13 amino acids. The J segment lost 3 bases and the V segment lost 1 base, leaving 0 bases of the junction unmatched. This CDR3 reads CASSLTGDYGYTF. Written as DNA, the CDR3 is TGCGCCAGCAGCTTGACAGGGGACTATGGCTACACCTTC.

This chain uses TRBV9 with TRBJ2-1; 7 positions match TRBD2. Germline V CDR1 and CDR2: SGDLS, YYNGEE. The CDR3 runs to 15 residues. Trimming cost V 3 bases and J 7 bases; bases outside gene matches: 10. CDR3 nucleotide sequence: TGTGCCAGCAGCGGTGGCGGCGGGAGTGATAATGAGCAGTTCTTC. This codes for CASSGGGGSDNEQFF.

This clone appeared a few times. The chain couples TRBV7-2 to TRBJ2-3, with 7 bases identical to TRBD2. The V and J ends lost 0 bases and 2 bases, in that order; junction bases with no gene match: 5. Germline CDR1 reads SGHTA; CDR2 reads FQGNSA. This CDR3 is 16 amino acids long. The chain's CDR3 is CASSLAGGTFTDTQYF. The CDR3 DNA sequence: TGTGCCAGCAGCTTAGCGGGAGGGACTTTCACAGATACGCAGTATTTT.

This clone was seen just once. The rearrangement uses TRBV19 and TRBJ1-1; D possibly corresponds to TRBD1 (5 bases). The V end lost 4 bases, the J end lost 5 bases, and 11 bases lay between the germline ends. Germline loops: CDR1 LNHDA, CDR2 SQIVND (reference sequence). The CDR3 has 13 amino acids. CDR3 sequence: CASSNIGGTEAFF. The CDR3 nucleotides are TGTGCCAGTAGTAACATCGGGGGAACTGAAGCTTTCTTT.

This clone has just a few counts. The rearrangement links TRBV6-6 to TRBJ1-4; D uncertain. Looked up from germline, CDR1 is MNHNY and CDR2 is SVGAGI (reference sequence). The V end lost 5 bases, the J end lost 5 bases, and 3 bases lay between the germline ends. The CDR3 totals 11 residues. The CDR3 is CASSQNEKLFF. The CDR3 DNA sequence: TGTGCCAGCAGTCAAAATGAAAAACTGTTTTTT.

The gene calls are TRBV9 and TRBJ1-1, with D tentatively TRBD1 (5 bases). From germline, CDR1 is SGDLS and CDR2 YYNGEE. V was shortened by 4 bases and J by 1 base, with 11 bases between the two germline ends. The CDR3 is 14 residues long. The CDR3 DNA reads as TGTGCCAGCAGCATCGGGGGGGGGAACACTGAAGCTTTCTTT. It is translated as CASSIGGGNTEAFF.

The chain links TRBV9 to TRBJ2-3; 10 positions match TRBD2. The CDR3 length is 17 residues. Trimming removed 2 bases from V and 0 bases from J; junction bases left unmatched: 6. Germline-derived CDR1 and CDR2 are SGDLS and YYNGEE. Here the CDR3 DNA reads TGTGCCAGCAGCGTCCGAGCGGGAGGGTACAGCACAGATACGCAGTATTTT. This translates into CASSVRAGGYSTDTQYF.

The chain combines TRBV11-2 with TRBJ2-5; 13 bases match TRBD2. The DNA end favors TRBJ2-7, so the J call may be wrong. Germline CDR1 is SGHAT and CDR2 is FQNNGV. CDR3 length equals 16 residues. CDR3 region: CASSSWTSGSSYEQYF. The DNA of the CDR3 is TGTGCCAGCAGCTCCTGGACTAGCGGGAGCTCCTACGAGCAGTACTTC.

This clone has only one observation. This chain uses TRBV9 with TRBJ1-3; the D is unclear. Germline V CDR1 and CDR2: SGDLS, YYNGEE. This CDR3 has 13 residues. V gave up 3 bases and J gave up 4 bases, with 8 bases separating them. In nucleotides, the CDR3 is TGTGCCAGCAGCGAAGCTCTAGGAAACACCATATATTTT. Translating gives CASSEALGNTIYF.

The chain combines TRBV9 with TRBJ2-1, with 14 nucleotides matching TRBD2. V gave up 4 bases and J gave up 4 bases; unmatched junction bases: 7. The germline CDR1 and CDR2 sequences are SGDLS and YYNGEE. The CDR3 contains 17 residues. CDR3 sequence: CASSFRLAGGDYNEQFF. The CDR3 region has the DNA TGTGCCAGCAGCTTTAGACTAGCGGGAGGGGATTACAATGAGCAGTTCTTC. The entire variable domain, with the rest obtained from reference TRBV9 and TRBJ2-1, is as follows: DSGVTQTPKHLITATGQRVTLRCSPRSGDLSVYWYQQSLDQGLQFLIQYYNGEERAKGNILERFSAQQFPDLHSELNLSSLELGDSALYFCASSFRLAGGDYNEQFFGPGTRLTVL.

The J gene is TRBJ1-5, the V gene TRBV6-5; no clear D gene. V lost 8 bases and J lost 1, with 9 bases in between. The CDR3 totals 13 residues. Germline assignment: CDR1 MNHEY and CDR2 SVGAGI. For the CDR3, the DNA is TGTGCCAGCGAACTGCAAAGCAATCAGCCCCAGCATTTT. Its protein is CASELQSNQPQHF.

V usage is TRBV25-1 and J usage is TRBJ1-2; 8 bases are a match to TRBD1. The CDR3 is 13 amino acids. Looked up from germline, CDR1 is MGHDK and CDR2 is SYGVNS. Trimming removed 3 bases from V and 10 bases from J; junction bases left unmatched: 7. The CDR3 here is CASSDQGARVYTF. DNA for the CDR3: TGTGCCAGCAGTGATCAGGGGGCGCGGGTCTACACCTTC.

The J gene is TRBJ2-7, the V gene TRBV28; 13 nucleotides align to TRBD2. The CDR3 covers 17 residues. Germline values: CDR1 MDHEN, CDR2 SYDVKM. With V trimmed by 2 bases and J by 1 base, 5 bases remained unmatched. This chain's CDR3 is CASSLGTSGMRSYEQYF. CDR3 coding DNA: TGTGCCAGCAGTTTAGGGACTAGCGGGATGAGATCCTACGAGCAGTACTTC.

This clone was seen a handful of times. V and J are TRBV5-4 and TRBJ1-4; the match to TRBD1 covers 8 bases. The germline CDR1 and CDR2 sequences are SGHNT and YYREEE (reference sequence). V lost 3 bases to trimming and J lost 7 bases; unmatched junction nucleotides: 8. This CDR3 is built from 15 residues. DNA for the CDR3: TGTGCCAGCAGCTCCGGGGGACAGGCAACTGAAAAACTGTTTTTT. Translated, it gives CASSSGGQATEKLFF.

V and J are TRBV2 and TRBJ1-3; 8 nucleotides match TRBD1. The CDR3 loop spans 15 amino acids. Germline V lookup: CDR1 SNHLY, CDR2 FYNNEI. The V gene end was trimmed by 6 bases and the J gene end by 0 bases; junction bases not matched to a gene: 4. The CDR3 region is CASSGDRSSGNTIYF. The CDR3, as DNA: TGTGCCAGCAGCGGGGACAGGAGCTCTGGAAACACCATATATTTT.

The chain uses TRBV15 and TRBJ1-2, with unresolved D. Looked up from germline, CDR1 is LNHNV and CDR2 is YYDKDF (reference sequence). Deletions cut 3 bases from V and 3 bases from J, with 11 bases between. The CDR3 covers 14 residues. This CDR3 is CATSRGTADYGYTF. CDR3 coding DNA: TGTGCCACCAGCAGGGGTACAGCCGACTATGGCTACACCTTC.

The chain links TRBV27 to TRBJ2-2; 11 bases are shared with TRBD2. Germline lookup yields CDR1 MNHEY and CDR2 SMNVEV (reference sequence). This CDR3 region has 16 residues. The V segment lost 6 bases and the J segment 4 bases; nucleotides outside the gene matches: 7. The CDR3 reads CASRGTSGTLTGELFF. In nucleotides, the CDR3 is TGTGCCAGCAGGGGGACTAGCGGAACTCTCACCGGGGAGCTGTTTTTT.

The V gene is TRBV1, the J gene TRBJ2-7; the table's D call of TRBD2 was not tested on the DNA. TRBV1 is described as a pseudogene. This CDR3 comprises 19 residues. CDR3 in amino acids: CTSSQGPGLAQSDSYEQYF. CDR3 bases: TGCACCAGCAGCCAAGGTCCGGGACTAGCGCAAAGCGACTCCTACGAGCAGTACTTC.

The chain is built from TRBV27 and TRBJ1-2; the match to TRBD1 covers 8 bases. Germline loops: CDR1 MNHEY, CDR2 SMNVEV (reference sequence). The CDR3 loop spans 17 amino acids. V lost 2 bases, J lost 4 bases, and 12 bases stayed unmatched. This CDR3 reads CASSLATPGGDGYGYTF. The DNA for the CDR3 is TGTGCCAGCAGTTTAGCCACACCAGGGGGCGATGGCTATGGCTACACCTTC.

This clone was counted between two and nine times. This chain connects TRBV28 to TRBJ1-2, with D possibly matching TRBD1 (5 bases). Germline CDR1 is MDHEN and CDR2 is SYDVKM. With 9 bases removed from V and 4 bases from J, the gap between germline ends came to 9 bases. The CDR3 contains 11 residues. CDR3 bases: TGTGCCAGTTTCGACAGCTATGGCTACACCTTC. Its protein product is CASFDSYGYTF.